This T cell receptor beta chain was obtained from a study of blood T cell repertoires in COVID-19. The wider study: From the United States, Italy and Spain came samples of acute and convalescent COVID-19.

TCRdb's copy holds only in-frame clones and misses some; the assay was immunoSEQ multiplex PCR. The sample includes roughly 68,000 clones, around 88% of them seen just once. This TCR was sampled from a woman in her seventies with acute or convalescent COVID-19. The sequencing sample was made of peripheral blood.

CDR3 sequence (DNA): TGTGCCAGTAGTATAGGAACGGGACAGGTGATAGGGATGAACACTGAAGCTTTCTTT. It encodes CASSIGTGQVIGMNTEAFF. The V and J genes are TRBV19 and TRBJ1-1, with 8 nucleotides matching TRBD1. This CDR3 has 19 amino acids. The germline V gene has CDR1 LNHDA and CDR2 SQIVND (reference sequence). With 1 base clipped from V and 0 bases from J, the junction kept 13 bases outside the gene matches. The full variable domain, rest sourced from reference TRBV19 and TRBJ1-1, is DGGITQSPKYLFRKEGQNVTLSCEQNLNHDAMYWYRQDPGQGLRLIYYSQIVNDFQKGDIAEGYSVSREKKESFPLTVTSAQKNPTAFYLCASSIGTGQVIGMNTEAFFGQGTRLTVV.